This entry lists 8 T cell receptor beta chains sequenced from one sample in a study of cytomegalovirus exposure and HLA in healthy donors. Assay: immunoSEQ multiplex PCR; the TCRdb copy retains only in-frame clones and omits some. The sample consists of some 170,000 clones, around 86% of them appearing once. What was sequenced was PBMCs. The receptor set was obtained from a young man in good health and CMV-seropositive.

The chain links TRBV29-1 to TRBJ2-3, with D maybe TRBD2 (6 bases). Looked up from germline, CDR1 is SQVTM and CDR2 is ANQGSEA. The CDR3 contains 13 residues. V shed 7 bases and J shed 6 bases, with 17 bases lying between them. This CDR3 is CSGGKGTRDTQYF. In nucleotides, the CDR3 is TGCAGCGGGGGGAAGGGGACTCGCGATACGCAGTATTTT.

This clone was seen once. V and J are TRBV7-2 and TRBJ2-7; perhaps TRBD2 as D (6 bases). The V end lost 5 bases, the J end lost 3 bases, and 11 bases lay between the germline ends. The CDR3 sequence is 13 residues long. From germline, CDR1 is SGHTA and CDR2 FQGNSA. The CDR3 DNA follows: TGTGCCAGCAGCACACCCGGGAGCTACGAGCAGTACTTC. Protein sequence: CASSTPGSYEQYF.

This sequence joins TRBV5-5 and TRBJ2-5, with 15 nucleotides matching TRBD2. Germline CDR1 SGHKS, CDR2 YYEKEE (reference sequence). CDR3 length equals 16 residues. Unmatched junction bases numbered 3, after V lost 0 bases and J lost 6 bases. This chain's CDR3 is CASSLGTSGGAKTQYF. For the CDR3, the DNA is TGTGCCAGCAGCTTGGGGACTAGCGGGGGGGCGAAGACCCAGTACTTC. The full variable domain, rest sourced from reference TRBV5-5 and TRBJ2-5, is DAGVTQSPTHLIKTRGQQVTLRCSPISGHKSVSWYQQVLGQGPQFIFQYYEKEERGRGNFPDRFSARQFPNYSSELNVNALLLGDSALYLCASSLGTSGGAKTQYFGPGTRLLVL.

CDR3 protein: CATSDNLGNTRGIQYF. Here the CDR3 DNA reads TGTGCCACCAGCGACAACCTGGGGAACACTCGGGGAATTCAGTACTTC. The chain has TRBV15 and TRBJ2-4; D is possibly TRBD2 (5 bases). Deletions cut 5 bases from V and 10 bases from J, with 24 bases between. Germline V lookup: CDR1 LNHNV, CDR2 YYDKDF (reference sequence). The CDR3 is 16 residues long.

The V call is TRBV19, the J call TRBJ2-7; 10 bases match TRBD2. This CDR3 comprises 13 residues. The germline V gene encodes CDR1 LNHDA and CDR2 SQIVND (reference sequence). V gave up 9 bases and J gave up 2 bases; unmatched junction bases: 4. CDR3 bases: TGTGCCAGCAGCGGGAGGGCCACCTACGAGCAGTACTTC. It encodes CASSGRATYEQYF. Full variable domain (missing parts from reference TRBV19 and TRBJ2-7): DGGITQSPKYLFRKEGQNVTLSCEQNLNHDAMYWYRQDPGQGLRLIYYSQIVNDFQKGDIAEGYSVSREKKESFPLTVTSAQKNPTAFYLCASSGRATYEQYFGPGTRLTVT.

This chain links TRBV30 with TRBJ2-7; TRBD1 matches 8 bases. Germline V gives CDR1 GTSNPN, CDR2 SVGIG (reference sequence). J lost 4 bases, V lost 4 bases, and 3 bases had no gene match. The CDR3 extends over 12 amino acids. The chain's CDR3 is CAWTGGGYEQYF. The CDR3 DNA sequence: TGTGCCTGGACAGGGGGCGGGTACGAGCAGTACTTC.

The chain has TRBV29-1 and TRBJ2-7; a weak D match, TRBD1 (5 bases). V was trimmed by 3 bases and J by 0 bases, leaving 9 bases between them. Germline V lookup: CDR1 SQVTM, CDR2 ANQGSEA. The CDR3 is 13 amino acids. DNA of the CDR3: TGCAGCGTTGAGACAGCCTTCTCCTACGAGCAGTACTTC. It encodes CSVETAFSYEQYF.

This clone was detected a few times. The genes are TRBV6-5 and TRBJ1-2; D unresolved. The V end was cut by 4 bases, the J end by 0 bases, with 12 bases between. Germline lookup yields CDR1 MNHEY and CDR2 SVGAGI. The CDR3 is 15 amino acids. CDR3 loop: CASSSLLRANYGYTF. Here the CDR3 DNA reads TGTGCCAGCAGTTCCCTTCTCCGGGCTAACTATGGCTACACCTTC.